This T cell receptor beta chain was profiled in a study of blood T cell repertoires in COVID-19. In the study overall: COVID-19 samples collected from the United States, Italy and Spain covered acute and convalescent phases.

The germline V gene encodes CDR1 SGHDT and CDR2 YYEEEE. With 2 bases clipped from V and 0 bases from J, the junction kept 3 bases outside the gene matches. CDR3 length equals 16 residues. Methods used by the authors: Amplification of reference gene primers was used by the study to estimate nucleated cell counts. Sequencing used immunoSEQ multiplex PCR; TCRdb keeps in-frame clones, though not all of them. The V and J calls and clone size come from that table; D and trimming were worked out from the DNA. The sample includes approximately 120,000 clones, approximately 85% seen only once; the top ten take approximately 4%.

J is TRBJ2-1 and V is TRBV5-6, with 9 bases matching TRBD2. Sequencing was performed on peripheral blood. The sequence derives from a human donor in a cohort sampled during active COVID-19. The DNA of the CDR3 is TGTGCCAGCAGCTTATTTAGCGGGAGCTCCTACAATGAGCAGTTCTTC. Translating it yields CASSLFSGSSYNEQFF. Drawing the rest from reference TRBV5-6 and TRBJ2-1, the complete variable domain is DAGVTQSPTHLIKTRGQQVTLRCSPKSGHDTVSWYQQALGQGPQFIFQYYEEEERQRGNFPDRFSGHQFPNYSSELNVNALLLGDSALYLCASSLFSGSSYNEQFFGPGTRLTVL.